The 22 T cell receptor beta chains presented below share a single source sample, sequenced in a study of T cell responses to AZD1222 COVID-19 vaccine. Assay: immunoSEQ multiplex PCR; the TCRdb copy retains only in-frame clones and omits some. Here the sample spans some 150,000 clones, roughly nine tenths being singletons. Sequencing used peripheral blood, obtained on day 0 of AZD1222 vaccination. Receptor source: an adult in good health.

This chain joins TRBV5-6 and TRBJ1-2; D is uncertain. The CDR3 spans 16 residues. Germline-derived CDR1 and CDR2 are SGHDT and YYEEEE. Trimming cost V 4 bases and J 4 bases, with 20 bases left between them. The DNA for the CDR3 is TGTGCCAGCAGCCCGCGAGGTAACCTCACCCCCTATGGCTACACCTTC. Its translation: CASSPRGNLTPYGYTF.

The V gene is TRBV4-1, the J gene TRBJ2-2; D might be TRBD2 (6 bases). V was cut by 0 bases and J by 6 bases, with 11 bases left in between. This CDR3 contains 15 residues. The germline V gene encodes CDR1 MGHRA and CDR2 YSYEKL. The CDR3: CASSQEGPGAGELFF. In nucleotides, the CDR3 is TGCGCCAGCAGCCAAGAAGGACCGGGAGCCGGGGAGCTGTTTTTT.

The V call is TRBV5-1, the J call TRBJ2-1; possible D gene TRBD2, 5 bases. This CDR3 contains 14 residues. The ends were cut back, 4 bases at V and 8 bases at J, with 16 bases in the middle. Germline assignment: CDR1 SGHRS and CDR2 YFSETQ. CDR3 sequence (DNA): TGCGCCAGCAGCCTGGTTCCAAGCGGCGATGAGCAGTTCTTC. Amino acids: CASSLVPSGDEQFF.

The chain carries TRBV7-2 and TRBJ2-7; D assignment may be TRBD1 or TRBD2 (5 bases each). CDR3 length equals 18 residues. Trimming pared 2 bases from V and 5 bases from J, leaving 25 bases between. Germline CDR1 is SGHTA and CDR2 is FQGNSA. In nucleotides, the CDR3 is TGTGCCAGCAGCTTACAAGGACGGTCGAGAGTAAGGGGACACGAGCAGTACTTC. Protein: CASSLQGRSRVRGHEQYF.

This chain uses TRBV29-1 with TRBJ1-1, with unresolved D. The V and J ends lost 5 bases and 1 base respectively, with 5 bases between them. The germline V gene encodes CDR1 SQVTM and CDR2 ANQGSEA. CDR3 length: 11 residues. CDR3 bases: TGCAGCGTTTATTGGAACACTGAAGCTTTCTTT. Protein: CSVYWNTEAFF.

V and J are TRBV6-1 and TRBJ2-7; 7 positions agree with TRBD1. The germline V gene has CDR1 MNHNS and CDR2 SASEGT. Trimming took 1 base from V and 3 from J; bases not matched to a gene: 6. There are 15 residues in the CDR3. CDR3 sequence reads: CASSEEWTGIYEQYF. The CDR3 region has the DNA TGTGCCAGCAGTGAAGAATGGACAGGCATCTACGAGCAGTACTTC.

The CDR3 is CASRQPFDGRNGYTF. The DNA for the CDR3 is TGTGCAAGTCGCCAGCCGTTCGACGGGCGTAACGGCTACACCTTC. The V and J genes are TRBV12-2 and TRBJ1-2. TRBV12-2 is a pseudogene. CDR3 length equals 15 residues.

The chain uses TRBV13 and TRBJ2-3; 8 positions match TRBD1. Germline CDR1 reads PRHDT; CDR2 reads FYEKMQ (reference sequence). V lost 0 bases and J lost 5; bases outside the gene matches: 7. CDR3 size: 16 residues. DNA of the CDR3: TGTGCCAGCAGCTTAGGCCGAGGACAGGGAAGAGATACGCAGTATTTT. Translating gives CASSLGRGQGRDTQYF.

The CDR3 region is CASSFTMNTEAFF. DNA of the CDR3: TGTGCCAGCAGTTTCACCATGAACACTGAAGCTTTCTTT. The chain combines TRBV28 with TRBJ1-1, with D unresolved. Trimming left V 3 bases short and J 0 bases short, with 5 bases between. This CDR3 region has 13 residues. CDR1 MDHEN and CDR2 SYDVKM come from the germline V gene.

The CDR3 DNA reads TGTGCCAGCAGCTTCGGACAGGGGCTTTCCTATAATTCACCCCTCCACTTT. It codes for CASSFGQGLSYNSPLHF. The V gene is TRBV5-8, the J gene TRBJ1-6, with 9 positions matching TRBD1. With 2 bases clipped from V and 1 base from J, the junction kept 4 bases outside the gene matches. Looked up from germline, CDR1 is SGHTS and CDR2 is YDEGEE. This CDR3 has 17 amino acids.

The rearrangement joins TRBV11-3 to TRBJ2-3, with 12 positions matching TRBD2. The germline CDR1 and CDR2 sequences are SGHNT and YENEEA. V was clipped by 5 bases and J by 4 bases; unmatched bases: 1. The CDR3 runs 14 residues. CDR3 region: CASSRTSGADTQYF. CDR3 coding DNA: TGTGCCAGCAGCCGGACTAGCGGGGCAGATACGCAGTATTTT.

The chain uses TRBV3-1 (or the pseudogene TRBV3-2) and TRBJ2-5, with unresolved D. Germline CDR1 LGHDT, CDR2 YNNKEL (reference sequence). The V end lost 0 bases, the J end lost 2 bases, and 7 bases lay between the germline ends. The CDR3 sequence is 14 residues long. The CDR3 DNA is TGTGCCAGCAGCCAAGATCTTGGTCAAGAGACCCAGTACTTC. Protein product: CASSQDLGQETQYF.

J is TRBJ2-7 and V is TRBV7-9, with 9 bases matching TRBD1. Per the germline V gene, CDR1 is SEHNR and CDR2 is FQNEAQ (reference sequence). The CDR3 has 15 residues. The V gene end was trimmed by 6 bases and the J gene end by 0 bases; junction bases not matched to a gene: 6. DNA for the CDR3: TGTGCCAGCAGGCTTAACAGGGGGCACTCCTACGAGCAGTACTTC. Translation: CASRLNRGHSYEQYF.

This clone was recorded once. The V gene is TRBV9, the J gene TRBJ2-3, with D perhaps matching TRBD1 (6 bases). The CDR3 is 15 residues long. V was shortened by 2 bases and J by 4 bases, with 14 bases between the two germline ends. The germline V gene has CDR1 SGDLS and CDR2 YYNGEE. The CDR3 nucleotides are TGTGCCAGCAGCGTCCGGGACACGCGATCAGATACGCAGTATTTT. Protein sequence: CASSVRDTRSDTQYF.

This rearrangement joins TRBV18 to TRBJ1-2, with D perhaps matching TRBD1 (5 bases). V was clipped by 2 bases and J by 7 bases, with 14 bases between them. This CDR3 has 14 amino acids. Per germline, CDR1 KGHSH and CDR2 LQKENI. The CDR3 nucleotides are TGTGCCAGCTCACCAGGCGTCAGGGTGGCTGGCTACACCTTC. Protein: CASSPGVRVAGYTF.

In DNA, the CDR3 is TGTGCCAGCAGCGTAGAGGGACAGGGAAATTCACCCCTCCACTTT. Amino acids: CASSVEGQGNSPLHF. The chain joins TRBV7-9 to TRBJ1-6, with 9 bases lining up with TRBD1. The J segment lost 7 bases and the V segment lost 5 bases, leaving 6 bases of the junction unmatched. CDR3 length: 15 amino acids. Germline-derived CDR1 and CDR2 are SEHNR and FQNEAQ (reference sequence).

The chain recombines TRBV7-2 with TRBJ1-5; D not certain. CDR1 and CDR2 from the germline V gene are SGHTA and FQGNSA. Trimming removed 1 base at V and 10 bases at J, with 5 bases between. The CDR3 totals 11 residues. This CDR3 is CASSLVEPQHF. The CDR3 bases are TGTGCCAGCAGCTTAGTAGAACCCCAGCATTTT.

The J gene is TRBJ2-3, the V gene TRBV9, with 9 bases identical to TRBD2. The CDR3 consists of 16 residues. The V gene end was trimmed by 4 bases and the J gene end by 1 base; junction bases not matched to a gene: 7. Germline V gives CDR1 SGDLS, CDR2 YYNGEE. In nucleotides, the CDR3 is TGTGCCAGCAGCTCGCGGGGGGGCTCGGGCACAGATACGCAGTATTTT. Protein product: CASSSRGGSGTDTQYF.

The chain joins TRBV5-1 to TRBJ1-2; 7 nucleotides match TRBD1. Germline lookup yields CDR1 SGHRS and CDR2 YFSETQ. This CDR3 has 16 amino acids. Trimming cost V 1 base and J 5 bases; bases outside gene matches: 11. The chain's CDR3 is CASSLRQGATFYGYTF. The CDR3 DNA follows: TGCGCCAGCAGCTTGCGACAGGGAGCGACTTTTTATGGCTACACCTTC. Combining the CDR3 with reference TRBV5-1 and TRBJ1-2 gives the whole variable domain KAGVTQTPRYLIKTRGQQVTLSCSPISGHRSVSWYQQTPGQGLQFLFEYFSETQRNKGNFPGRFSGRQFSNSRSEMNVSTLELGDSALYLCASSLRQGATFYGYTFGSGTRLTVV.

The V and J genes are TRBV29-1 and TRBJ1-2; possibly TRBD1 for D (5 bases). V lost 3 bases and J 2 bases, leaving 10 bases between the germline ends. Germline V CDR1 and CDR2: SQVTM, ANQGSEA. The CDR3 totals 13 residues. The CDR3 DNA is TGCAGCGTTGATGTGACAGACAACTATGGCTACACCTTC. It encodes CSVDVTDNYGYTF.

The rearrangement joins TRBV27 to TRBJ2-3, with D perhaps matching TRBD2 (6 bases). Between the trimmed V and J ends, which lost 3 bases and 3 bases, there was a span of 19 bases. Germline V gives CDR1 MNHEY, CDR2 SMNVEV (reference sequence). The CDR3 contains 17 residues. DNA of the CDR3: TGTGCCAGCAGTTTGTACCCCTCGCCCCTAGCGACAGATACGCAGTATTTT. It translates to CASSLYPSPLATDTQYF.

The chain is built from TRBV3-1 (or the pseudogene TRBV3-2) and TRBJ2-2; D possibly uses TRBD1 or TRBD2 (7 bases each). From germline, CDR1 is LGHDT and CDR2 YNNKEL (reference sequence). The CDR3 spans 15 residues. The V end was cut by 2 bases, the J end by 6 bases, with 13 bases between. The CDR3 reads CASSQQGGAAGELFF. Written as DNA, the CDR3 is TGTGCCAGCAGCCAACAGGGGGGGGCGGCCGGGGAGCTGTTTTTT.